Sequencing of this TCR beta chain was carried out in a study of T cell responses to AZD1222 COVID-19 vaccine. Looking at the study overall: Pooled samples include second doses given at about 4 or 12 weeks. Study-wide points: The breadth and depth of Spike-specific TCRs increased once two AZD1222 doses had been given. At baseline, just a handful of AZD1222 recipients tested seropositive. Donors were chiefly white British, with a greater number of females, and clonal diversity was perhaps underestimated.

The CDR3 contains 15 residues. CDR1 and CDR2 from the germline V gene are MGHRA and YSYEKL. Trimming left V 6 bases short and J 6 bases short, with 15 bases between. On this clone: Its target is not known.

The table came from immunoSEQ multiplex PCR; TCRdb's copy has only in-frame clones and leaves some out. The data contain about 130,000 clones, about 89% of them singletons. The TCR was taken from an adult in good health. This material consisted of peripheral blood, taken on day 0 of AZD1222 vaccination. The chain joins TRBV4-1 to TRBJ1-6, with a tentative D call TRBD1 (6 bases). This CDR3 is CASRLPGQPNSPLHF. CDR3 in DNA: TGCGCCAGCAGGCTACCCGGACAGCCTAATTCACCCCTCCACTTT.